The 2 T cell receptor beta chains reported below all come from one sample, sequenced in a study of cytomegalovirus exposure and HLA in healthy donors. This PCR relied on a set of 60 Vbeta primers and 13 Jbeta primers. TCRdb keeps only in-frame clones here, not all; method: immunoSEQ multiplex PCR. The table lists some 120,000 clones, around 75% of them singletons. Sequencing was done on a sample of PBMCs. Receptors originate from a woman younger than 30 in good health and CMV-seronegative.

This chain links TRBV10-3 with TRBJ1-1, with 10 bases fitting TRBD1. From germline, CDR1 is ENHRY and CDR2 SYGVKD. V was clipped by 6 bases and J by 4 bases; unmatched bases: 14. This CDR3 has 17 amino acids. CDR3 protein: CAISGDRGKGEGTEAFF. Here the CDR3 DNA reads TGTGCCATCAGCGGGGACAGGGGTAAAGGTGAGGGCACTGAAGCTTTCTTT.

This chain uses TRBV29-1 with TRBJ2-7; maybe TRBD1 (6 bases). Germline CDR1 is SQVTM and CDR2 is ANQGSEA. This CDR3 has 11 amino acids. Deletions cut 4 bases from V and 2 bases from J, with 6 bases between. CDR3 in amino acids: CSVGTAYEQYF. The DNA for the CDR3 is TGCAGCGTTGGGACAGCCTACGAGCAGTACTTC.